The 18 T cell receptor beta chains given below trace back to one sample, sequenced in a study of cytomegalovirus exposure and HLA in healthy donors. Primers: 60 Vbeta forward and 13 Jbeta reverse. Sequencing was performed with immunoSEQ multiplex PCR; in TCRdb, only in-frame clones are kept and a portion is missing. The repertoire holds approximately 100,000 clones, with over 70% as singletons. Sequenced input: PBMCs. Receptors were obtained from a boy younger than 18 in good health and CMV-seronegative.

The chain carries TRBV27 and TRBJ1-5; a weak D match, TRBD1 (6 bases). The CDR3 covers 17 residues. Trimming took 4 bases from V and 6 from J, leaving 22 bases between them. Germline assignment: CDR1 MNHEY and CDR2 SMNVEV (reference sequence). This CDR3 is CASSSLPFSGERQPQHF. The CDR3 coding sequence is TGTGCCAGCAGTTCCCTCCCATTTTCAGGGGAGCGTCAGCCCCAGCATTTT.

The rearrangement links TRBV5-3 to TRBJ2-3; 12 bases are a match to TRBD2. TRBV5-3 is placed among ORFs of uncertain function. This CDR3 contains 16 residues. J lost 2 bases, V lost 6 bases, and 7 bases had no gene match. CDR3 sequence (DNA): TGTGCCAGAACCCGGACTAGCGGGGATTTCACAGATACGCAGTATTTT. This encodes CARTRTSGDFTDTQYF.

Only a few counts were recorded for this clone. This chain links TRBV11-3 with TRBJ2-7; D might be TRBD1 (5 bases). The CDR3 is 16 residues long. V was pared by 5 bases and J by 7 bases, with 24 bases between. The germline V gene encodes CDR1 SGHNT and CDR2 YENEEA. The DNA of the CDR3 is TGTGCCAGCAGCCTAAGGACGATAGTAGGGGCAGGGGAGCAGTACTTC. Translation gives CASSLRTIVGAGEQYF.

Concerning this clone itself: The same CDR3 is also encoded by other DNA sequences in this sample. The genes are TRBV9 and TRBJ2-3; tentative D call: TRBD1 (5 bases). Per the germline V gene, CDR1 is SGDLS and CDR2 is YYNGEE. V shed 0 bases and J shed 1 base, with 6 bases lying between them. CDR3 length: 14 amino acids. CDR3 protein: CASSVEGGTDTQYF. DNA of the CDR3: TGTGCCAGCAGCGTAGAAGGGGGCACAGATACGCAGTATTTT.

This clone has more than one count but fewer than ten. The chain couples TRBV4-2 to TRBJ2-1; TRBD1 agrees at 12 bases. Unmatched junction bases numbered 4, after V lost 0 bases and J lost 7 bases. Germline V gene sequence: CDR1 LGHNA, CDR2 YNFKEQ. This CDR3 region has 16 residues. The CDR3 protein is CASSQEAGQGANEQFF. The CDR3 region has the DNA TGTGCCAGCAGCCAAGAAGCGGGACAGGGGGCGAATGAGCAGTTCTTC.

This chain joins TRBV5-5 and TRBJ1-5, with 8 bases lining up with TRBD1. The trim removed 1 base at V and 7 bases at J, leaving 10 bases unmatched. CDR3 length: 16 residues. CDR1 is SGHKS, CDR2 YYEKEE, per germline (reference sequence). CDR3: CASSLTGQSGGQPQHF. CDR3 sequence (DNA): TGTGCCAGCAGCTTGACGGGACAGTCAGGGGGCCAGCCCCAGCATTTT.

The genes are TRBV12-5 and TRBJ2-5; D tentatively reads TRBD1 or TRBD2 (9 bases each). Germline CDR1 LGHNT, CDR2 FRNRAP. V lost 5 bases to trimming and J lost 5 bases, with 39 bases between them. CDR3 size: 22 residues. The CDR3 DNA is TGTGCTAGTGGTCTGAAACCGGGGACAGGGATTGGTAGCGGGAGCAGAAGGGAGACCCAGTACTTC. Protein: CASGLKPGTGIGSGSRRETQYF. Together with reference TRBV12-5 and TRBJ2-5, the CDR3 gives the full variable domain: DARVTQTPRHKVTEMGQEVTMRCQPILGHNTVFWYRQTMMQGLELLAYFRNRAPLDDSGMPKDRFSAEMPDATLATLKIQPSEPRDSAVYFCASGLKPGTGIGSGSRRETQYFGPGTRLLVL.

The V call is TRBV27, the J call TRBJ1-1; D is undetermined. Trimming took 6 bases from V and 1 from J, leaving 9 bases between them. The CDR3 spans 13 residues. Germline V gene lookup returns CDR1 MNHEY and CDR2 SMNVEV (reference sequence). The DNA of the CDR3 is TGTGCCAGCAGCGACATGAGGAACACTGAAGCTTTCTTT. The encoded protein is CASSDMRNTEAFF.

The chain joins TRBV27 to TRBJ2-1; 7 bases are shared with TRBD2. The germline gives CDR1 MNHEY, CDR2 SMNVEV (reference sequence). The V and J ends lost 4 bases and 6 bases, in that order; junction bases with no gene match: 9. CDR3 length: 15 residues. The CDR3 region is CASSSLESGINEQFF. CDR3 DNA sequence: TGTGCCAGCAGTTCCCTTGAGAGCGGGATCAATGAGCAGTTCTTC.

This clone was recorded a few times. The chain employs TRBV30 and TRBJ2-1; 9 nucleotides line up with TRBD1. This CDR3 spans 13 amino acids. Germline loops: CDR1 GTSNPN, CDR2 SVGIG (reference sequence). DNA for the CDR3: TGTGCTCAACGACAGGGGGCCTACAATGAGCAGTTCTTC. Translated: CAQRQGAYNEQFF. The whole variable domain, remainder taken from reference TRBV30 and TRBJ2-1, is SQTIHQWPATLVQPVGSPLSLECTVEGTSNPNLYWYRQAAGRGLQLLFYSVGIGQISSEVPQNLSASRPQDRQFILSSKKLLLSDSGFYLCAQRQGAYNEQFFGPGTRLTVL.

This sequence joins TRBV18 and TRBJ1-1; D is unresolved. The CDR3 spans 14 residues. CDR1 and CDR2 (germline): KGHSH, LQKENI. The V gene lost 2 bases and the J gene lost 3 bases, with 10 bases spanning the gap. The CDR3 DNA reads TGTGCCAGCTCACCAGTTGGAGGCTACACTGAAGCTTTCTTT. It specifies CASSPVGGYTEAFF.

This clone was counted between two and nine times. The V and J genes are TRBV6-5 and TRBJ1-1; unclear D gene. Germline V gives CDR1 MNHEY, CDR2 SVGAGI. Trimming cost V 0 bases and J 11 bases, with 10 bases left between them. The CDR3 sequence is 12 residues long. The DNA for the CDR3 is TGTGCCAGCAGTTACTCAGGCCGGGAGGCTTTCTTT. Translating gives CASSYSGREAFF.

The chain is built from TRBV4-1 and TRBJ1-2, with unresolved D. The V gene's germline CDR1 is MGHRA and CDR2 YSYEKL. The CDR3 sequence is 17 residues long. V gave up 0 bases and J gave up 1 base, with 15 bases separating them. DNA for the CDR3: TGCGCCAGCAGCCAAGATCTGGGCAGGCGTATTAACTATGGCTACACCTTC. It codes for CASSQDLGRRINYGYTF.

This chain uses TRBV4-2 with TRBJ2-5; D is uncertain. V lost 4 bases and J 5 bases, leaving 17 bases between the germline ends. The germline CDR1 and CDR2 sequences are LGHNA and YNFKEQ. This CDR3 contains 15 residues. The CDR3 DNA follows: TGTGCCAGCAGCCCTACTGTTGGAGTCGGTGAGACCCAGTACTTC. It specifies CASSPTVGVGETQYF.

The chain employs TRBV2 and TRBJ2-1; 12 bases match TRBD2. The CDR3 runs to 15 residues. The trim removed 6 bases at V and 1 base at J, leaving 1 base unmatched. The V gene's germline CDR1 is SNHLY and CDR2 FYNNEI. In DNA, the CDR3 is TGTGCCAGCAGACTAGCGGGAGGTTCCTACAATGAGCAGTTCTTC. This translates into CASRLAGGSYNEQFF.

The CDR3 loop reads CASSSGQGLYEKLFF. For the CDR3, the DNA is TGTGCCAGCAGCTCCGGACAGGGATTATATGAAAAACTGTTTTTT. The rearrangement uses TRBV7-2 and TRBJ1-4, with 8 positions matching TRBD1. This CDR3 is 15 amino acids long. After removal of 4 bases from V and 6 bases from J, the junction contained 7 bases not matched to a gene. CDR1 and CDR2 from the germline V gene are SGHTA and FQGNSA.

This chain uses TRBV4-3 with TRBJ2-3, with 7 positions matching TRBD2. CDR3 length: 15 residues. CDR1 and CDR2 from the germline V gene are LGHNA and YSLEER. V gave up 3 bases and J gave up 2 bases; unmatched junction bases: 5. The CDR3 here is CASSHSRGSTDTQYF. The CDR3 nucleotides read TGCGCCAGCAGCCACTCGCGGGGGTCCACAGATACGCAGTATTTT.

V gene TRBV5-1 combines with J gene TRBJ1-6; D is uncertain. V dropped 1 base and J dropped 0 bases, with 8 bases sitting between them. The CDR3 loop spans 16 amino acids. From germline, CDR1 is SGHRS and CDR2 YFSETQ. CDR3 sequence: CASSLWESSYNSPLHF. CDR3 DNA: TGCGCCAGCAGCTTGTGGGAGAGCTCCTATAATTCACCCCTCCACTTT. Drawing the rest from reference TRBV5-1 and TRBJ1-6, the complete variable domain is KAGVTQTPRYLIKTRGQQVTLSCSPISGHRSVSWYQQTPGQGLQFLFEYFSETQRNKGNFPGRFSGRQFSNSRSEMNVSTLELGDSALYLCASSLWESSYNSPLHFGNGTRLTVT.